This TCR beta chain stems from a study of blood T cell repertoires in COVID-19. Study overall: T cells, B-cell-depleted T cells, or PBMCs supplied cDNA or gDNA.

Enrollees, about 18 to 89 years old, lived in about two dozen US areas. Membership in each cohort depended on participant-reported clinical history. Before being deemed recovered, Cohort 3 donors had two negative PCRs, clearance, or symptom resolution. The length of the CDR3 is 12 residues. Germline CDR1 is KGHSH and CDR2 is LQKENI. V lost 8 bases to trimming and J lost 4 bases, with 9 bases between them. Libraries were prepared by immunoSEQ multiplex PCR; TCRdb keeps only in-frame clonotypes and omits some of them. Of over 200,000 clones listed, around 85% are singletons. Sequences were obtained from PBMCs or T cells enriched from blood (not recorded which). The genes are TRBV18 and TRBJ1-3; no reliable D call. This receptor was taken from a woman in her forties or fifties who had recovered from COVID-19. CDR3 residues: CASAPQGNTIYF. CDR3 nucleotide sequence: TGTGCCAGCGCCCCTCAGGGAAACACCATATATTTT. The full variable domain, completed using reference TRBV18 and TRBJ1-3, is NAGVMQNPRHLVRRRGQEARLRCSPMKGHSHVYWYRQLPEEGLKFMVYLQKENIIDESGMPKERFSAEFPKEGPSILRIQQVVRGDSAAYFCASAPQGNTIYFGEGSWLTVV.